Listed below are T cell receptor beta chains from one sample, sequenced in a study of identical twins. Using its own MiXCR run on the 5' RACE reads, TCRdb lists one record per CDR3 protein. The profile shows about 810,000 distinct CDR3 sequences, approximately 13% of them singletons. This sample was also put to use in a study of yellow fever vaccine responses in identical twins.

Material: PBMCs. The source of these receptors is a woman younger than 35 in good health. Both conserved end residues are part of each CDR3. D genes are given only for firm matches.

J gene	V gene	D gene	CDR3 protein
TRBJ1-1	TRBV12-5	.	CASGIGRNTEAFF
TRBJ2-2	TRBV10-3	.	CAISESDTGELFF
TRBJ2-3	TRBV19	.	CASSTPGLHNPYF
TRBJ2-7	TRBV6-5	TRBD2	CASSYSGSSYEQYF
TRBJ2-1	TRBV20-1	TRBD2	CSASLAGLEQFF
TRBJ2-2	TRBV10-3	.	CAISGLNTGELFF
TRBJ2-5	TRBV12-3/TRBV12-4	.	CASSPQESTQYF
TRBJ2-5	TRBV7-6	TRBD1	CASSRQGMVKTQYF
TRBJ2-1	TRBV4-1	.	CASRRELEYNEQFF
TRBJ2-1	TRBV11-2	TRBD2	CASSLDGLAGVGEQFF
TRBJ2-2	TRBV7-2	TRBD2	CASKGTSGGPGGELFF
TRBJ1-3	TRBV7-2	.	CASSFYIRDTIYF
TRBJ2-3	TRBV10-3	.	CAISESTGTDTQYF
TRBJ2-2	TRBV28	TRBD1	CASRGQGANTGELFF
TRBJ2-5	TRBV12-3/TRBV12-4	.	CASRPANTGETQYF
TRBJ2-5	TRBV5-1	.	CASSVSFPAQETQYF
TRBJ2-7	TRBV6-2/TRBV6-3	.	CASSYWQAYEQYF
TRBJ2-3	TRBV28	TRBD1	CASRQRQGSPDTQYF
TRBJ2-7	TRBV3-1	.	CASSQGGPRLFVQYF
TRBJ2-7	TRBV6-1	TRBD2	CASSTVPGLAGGDYEQYF
TRBJ2-5	TRBV12-3/TRBV12-4	TRBD1	CASSLTQTGQETQYF
TRBJ2-7	TRBV20-1	.	CSARRDGHYEQYF
TRBJ2-1	TRBV19	.	CASSKTDSGYNEQFF
TRBJ2-4	TRBV28	.	CASRSMGALAKNIQYF
TRBJ2-2	TRBV7-3	.	CASSLMEIDGELFF
TRBJ1-1	TRBV5-1	.	CASSLAGQNTEAFF
TRBJ2-1	TRBV24-1	.	CATSDFQDFPYNEQFF
TRBJ2-1	TRBV20-1	.	CSARQGEFYNEQFF